A selection of T cell receptor beta chains follows, all from one sample in a study of T-cell memory formation after mild COVID-19. TCRdb processed the 5' RACE reads anew with MiXCR; each CDR3 protein has one entry. The table has fewer than 250,000 distinct CDR3 sequences, 27% seen once. The sample comprised PBMCs or a T cell subset sorted from them (not recorded which). The receptors derive from an adult woman who had mild COVID-19 (a few samples of this study predate the infection). Cell type and time point are not known. Each CDR3 is given with its conserved first and last residue. Each record gives: D gene, V gene, clone size, J gene, CDR3 DNA, CDR3 protein. D genes are given only for firm matches. Rows may omit the clone size; those that give it use once, few, many or a size class.

D: .
V: TRBV4-1
size: .
J: TRBJ1-1
DNA: TGCGCCAGCAGCCAACCAGGAGGGGAGGTCACTGAAGCTTTCTTT
CDR3: CASSQPGGEVTEAFF

D: TRBD1
V: TRBV7-8
size: .
J: TRBJ2-7
DNA: TGTGCCAGCACCGTGGGGACAGGGACCTACGAGCAGTACTTC
CDR3: CASTVGTGTYEQYF

D: .
V: TRBV12-3/TRBV12-4
size: few
J: TRBJ2-3
DNA: TGTGCCAGCAAGGCGGGGGACAGAAACACAGATACGCAGTATTTT
CDR3: CASKAGDRNTDTQYF

D: TRBD1
V: TRBV5-1
size: .
J: TRBJ2-1
DNA: TGCGCCAGCAGACCCACAGGGGTCGTCTCCTACAATGAGCAGTTCTTC
CDR3: CASRPTGVVSYNEQFF

D: TRBD1
V: TRBV7-9
size: .
J: TRBJ2-1
DNA: TGTGCCAGCAGCTCGACCGGGACAGGGAAGTTTAGGTCCTACAATGAGCAGTTCTTC
CDR3: CASSSTGTGKFRSYNEQFF

D: .
V: TRBV12-3/TRBV12-4
size: few
J: TRBJ2-4
DNA: TGTGCCAGCCTACAAAGGGGGTTAAACATTCAGTACTTC
CDR3: CASLQRGLNIQYF

D: .
V: TRBV6-5
size: .
J: TRBJ2-1
DNA: TGTGCCAGCAGAGTCCCAAAGCAGTTCTTC
CDR3: CASRVPKQFF

D: TRBD1
V: TRBV5-1
size: few
J: TRBJ1-2
DNA: TGCGCCAGCAGCGAGGGACAGGGACATGGCTACACCTTC
CDR3: CASSEGQGHGYTF

D: .
V: TRBV6-2/TRBV6-3
size: .
J: TRBJ2-7
DNA: TGTGCCAGCAGTTACCTAGGACAGCCCAACTACGAGCAGTACTTC
CDR3: CASSYLGQPNYEQYF

D: TRBD1
V: TRBV6-2/TRBV6-3
size: .
J: TRBJ1-5
DNA: TGTGCCAGCAGTTATTATCCGGACAGGGGGCCAGGTCAGCCCCAGCATTTT
CDR3: CASSYYPDRGPGQPQHF

D: TRBD1
V: TRBV7-9
size: .
J: TRBJ2-1
DNA: TGTGCCAGCAGCTTTAGACAGGGGGGCAATGAGCAGTTCTTC
CDR3: CASSFRQGGNEQFF

D: .
V: TRBV20-1
size: .
J: TRBJ1-4
DNA: TGCAGTGCTAGAGCCGGACCGAATGAAAAACTGTTTTTT
CDR3: CSARAGPNEKLFF

D: .
V: TRBV6-5
size: .
J: TRBJ1-2
DNA: TGTGCCAGCAGTTACTTGGGGGCCGGCTACACCTTC
CDR3: CASSYLGAGYTF

D: .
V: TRBV9
size: few
J: TRBJ1-2
DNA: TGTGCCAGCAGCGTAGCTCAAGACAGCCGCTATGGCTACACCTTC
CDR3: CASSVAQDSRYGYTF

D: .
V: TRBV7-6
size: few
J: TRBJ2-2
DNA: TGTGCCAGCAGCCCCCGAGGCGCCGGGGAGCTGTTTTTT
CDR3: CASSPRGAGELFF

D: .
V: TRBV12-3/TRBV12-4
size: few
J: TRBJ1-2
DNA: TGTGCCAGCAGAATTACGGCCGGGGATGGCTACACCTTC
CDR3: CASRITAGDGYTF

D: .
V: TRBV5-1
size: few
J: TRBJ2-3
DNA: TGCGCCAGCAGTTTGGGGGACTCGATCACAGATACGCAGTATTTT
CDR3: CASSLGDSITDTQYF

D: .
V: TRBV9
size: few
J: TRBJ2-7
DNA: TGTGCCAGCAGCAGCCACGGGACGGATCACTACGAGCAGTACTTC
CDR3: CASSSHGTDHYEQYF

D: TRBD1
V: TRBV9
size: .
J: TRBJ2-1
DNA: TGTGCCAGCAGCGTACAAACAGGGGCCGCATACAATGAGCAGTTCTTC
CDR3: CASSVQTGAAYNEQFF

D: .
V: TRBV9
size: .
J: TRBJ2-7
DNA: TGTGCCAGCAGCGTAGCTGCGACAGGCTCCTACGAGCAGTACTTC
CDR3: CASSVAATGSYEQYF

D: .
V: TRBV7-9
size: few
J: TRBJ2-6
DNA: TGTGCCAGCAGCTTAGCCCAGATTTATTTCTCTGGGGCCAACGTCCTGACTTTC
CDR3: CASSLAQIYFSGANVLTF

D: .
V: TRBV7-3
size: few
J: TRBJ1-2
DNA: TGTGCCAGCAGCTTGGGCGGCGTTGGCTACACCTTC
CDR3: CASSLGGVGYTF

D: .
V: TRBV20-1
size: .
J: TRBJ1-2
DNA: TGCAGTGCTAGAGTTTGGCAGCCGGATGGCTACACCTTC
CDR3: CSARVWQPDGYTF

D: .
V: TRBV5-1
size: few
J: TRBJ2-7
DNA: TGCGCCAGCAGCTTGGCCGATCCGGGCTACGAGCAGTACTTC
CDR3: CASSLADPGYEQYF

D: TRBD1
V: TRBV7-2
size: few
J: TRBJ2-7
DNA: TGTGCCAGCAGCGAATCCGGGACAGGGGATGGCGAGCAGTACTTC
CDR3: CASSESGTGDGEQYF

D: .
V: TRBV29-1
size: few
J: TRBJ1-1
DNA: TGCCTAACCTCGGGGGCAGGTAGGAGAACTGAAGCTTTCTTT
CDR3: CLTSGAGRRTEAFF

D: TRBD1
V: TRBV5-8
size: .
J: TRBJ2-1
DNA: TGTGCCAGCAGCTTGTATGGGACAGAGCCCTACAATGAGCAGTTCTTC
CDR3: CASSLYGTEPYNEQFF

D: .
V: TRBV4-3
size: .
J: TRBJ2-1
DNA: TGCGCCAGCAGCCAAGATCCGATAAGCGCTGAGCAGTTCTTC
CDR3: CASSQDPISAEQFF

D: .
V: TRBV7-9
size: .
J: TRBJ1-1
DNA: TGTGCCAGCAGCTTAGAGGCGGAGCGATCTGAAGCTTTCTTT
CDR3: CASSLEAERSEAFF

D: .
V: TRBV3-1
size: .
J: TRBJ1-1
DNA: TGTGCCAGCAGCCAAGTGGCGGCCGAAGCTTTCTTT
CDR3: CASSQVAAEAFF

D: TRBD1
V: TRBV6-5
size: few
J: TRBJ2-5
DNA: TGTGCCAGCAGTTCATGGACAGGGCCGGGTGAGACCCAGTACTTC
CDR3: CASSSWTGPGETQYF

D: .
V: TRBV29-1
size: few
J: TRBJ1-1
DNA: TGCAGCGTTGAAGAGGAGACGGGCCTCAAAGCTTTCTTT
CDR3: CSVEEETGLKAFF

D: .
V: TRBV27
size: few
J: TRBJ2-6
DNA: TGTGCCAGTGGGGACATACCGGAGGCCAACGTCCTGACTTTC
CDR3: CASGDIPEANVLTF

D: .
V: TRBV7-9
size: once
J: TRBJ2-7
DNA: TGTGCCAGCAGCGCTACAGGGATCAACGAGCAGTACTTC
CDR3: CASSATGINEQYF

D: TRBD1
V: TRBV6-5
size: few
J: TRBJ2-7
DNA: TGTGCCAGCAGCCCCGATTCAGGGGGTCGAGGGTACTACGAGCAGTACTTC
CDR3: CASSPDSGGRGYYEQYF

D: .
V: TRBV29-1
size: few
J: TRBJ2-1
DNA: TGCAGCGTTGAACCCAGCTCCTACAATGAGCAGTTCTTC
CDR3: CSVEPSSYNEQFF

D: TRBD1
V: TRBV11-2
size: .
J: TRBJ1-1
DNA: TGTGCCAGCAGCTTAGGGACAGGGCGATACACTGAAGCTTTCTTT
CDR3: CASSLGTGRYTEAFF

D: TRBD2
V: TRBV12-3/TRBV12-4
size: few
J: TRBJ2-3
DNA: TGTGCCAGCAGCCCTGAGGGACTAGGGGCCGATACGCAGTATTTT
CDR3: CASSPEGLGADTQYF

D: TRBD2
V: TRBV18
size: few
J: TRBJ2-7
DNA: TGTGCCAGCTCACCACGTTTAGGTAGCGGGAGTTTGTACGAGCAGTACTTC
CDR3: CASSPRLGSGSLYEQYF

D: TRBD2
V: TRBV5-1
size: .
J: TRBJ2-3
DNA: TGCGCCAGCGGCGATCTAGCGGGGGACCCCGGCACAGATACGCAGTATTTT
CDR3: CASGDLAGDPGTDTQYF

D: TRBD2
V: TRBV7-9
size: few
J: TRBJ2-1
DNA: TGTGCCAGCAGCTTAGTCGGGGTAGCGGGAGCTCCTGAGCAGTTCTTC
CDR3: CASSLVGVAGAPEQFF

D: .
V: TRBV5-1
size: few
J: TRBJ1-3
DNA: TGCGCCAGCAGCTTGCCCGGGGCTGGAAACACCATATATTTT
CDR3: CASSLPGAGNTIYF

D: TRBD2
V: TRBV29-1
size: .
J: TRBJ2-1
DNA: TGCAGTGCAGCCGGGACTAGCGGGAGTGGGGCCTACAATGAGCAGTTCTTC
CDR3: CSAAGTSGSGAYNEQFF

D: .
V: TRBV4-1
size: few
J: TRBJ2-7
DNA: TGCGCCAGCAGCCGAGAAGGCCAGGGTACCGGTCACGAGCAGTACTTC
CDR3: CASSREGQGTGHEQYF

D: .
V: TRBV5-1
size: .
J: TRBJ2-3
DNA: TGCGCCAGCAGCGGGCGGGCGTATCGTCCCGATACGCAGTATTTT
CDR3: CASSGRAYRPDTQYF

D: .
V: TRBV4-1
size: .
J: TRBJ2-1
DNA: TGCGCCAGCAGCCAAGGTATTTCCCTAGGGAGTTACAATGAGCAGTTCTTC
CDR3: CASSQGISLGSYNEQFF

D: .
V: TRBV7-2
size: .
J: TRBJ2-1
DNA: TGTGCCAGCAGCTTCCCAGGGAATGAGCAGTTCTTC
CDR3: CASSFPGNEQFF

D: .
V: TRBV5-6
size: .
J: TRBJ1-6
DNA: TGTGCCAGCAGCCACAGCCATTCACCCCTCCACTTT
CDR3: CASSHSHSPLHF

D: .
V: TRBV19
size: few
J: TRBJ2-7
DNA: TGTGCCAGCAGTCGTTCAACCTACGAGCAGTACTTC
CDR3: CASSRSTYEQYF

D: .
V: TRBV5-1
size: .
J: TRBJ2-2
DNA: TGCGCCAGCAGCTTGGTAGGGGGTACCGGGGAGCTGTTTTTT
CDR3: CASSLVGGTGELFF

D: .
V: TRBV7-6
size: .
J: TRBJ1-3
DNA: TGTGCCAGCAGCCCTTCCACCGGGGCATTGATTGGAAACACCATATATTTT
CDR3: CASSPSTGALIGNTIYF

D: TRBD2
V: TRBV12-3/TRBV12-4
size: .
J: TRBJ2-3
DNA: TGTGCCAGCAGTTTCATTAGCGGGAGCACAGATACGCAGTATTTT
CDR3: CASSFISGSTDTQYF

D: TRBD1
V: TRBV6-5
size: few
J: TRBJ2-1
DNA: TGTGCCACCGCCCGGGGGACAGGGGGCATCAATGAGCAGTTCTTC
CDR3: CATARGTGGINEQFF

D: .
V: TRBV9
size: .
J: TRBJ2-3
DNA: TGTGCCAGCAGCGTTGGAGGAGTTGCCACAGATACGCAGTATTTT
CDR3: CASSVGGVATDTQYF

D: .
V: TRBV6-5
size: few
J: TRBJ2-3
DNA: TGTGCCAGCAGTCCAGGGATCGGGGGTGGTAAAGATACGCAGTATTTT
CDR3: CASSPGIGGGKDTQYF

D: TRBD1
V: TRBV6-2/TRBV6-3
size: .
J: TRBJ2-2
DNA: TGTGCCAGCAGTTACCTGGACAGGGGGGACACCGGGGAGCTGTTTTTT
CDR3: CASSYLDRGDTGELFF

D: TRBD1
V: TRBV4-3
size: few
J: TRBJ1-1
DNA: TGCGCCAGCAGCCCAACAGGGGATTTCGGCCGAGAAGCTTTCTTT
CDR3: CASSPTGDFGREAFF

D: TRBD2
V: TRBV9
size: .
J: TRBJ2-5
DNA: TGTGCCAGCAGCGTAGATCTAGCGGCGGAGACCCAGTACTTC
CDR3: CASSVDLAAETQYF

D: .
V: TRBV11-2
size: .
J: TRBJ2-5
DNA: TGTGCCAGCAGCTTATCCGGGCCCCTGGACACCCAGTACTTC
CDR3: CASSLSGPLDTQYF

D: TRBD2
V: TRBV7-9
size: .
J: TRBJ2-7
DNA: TGTGCCAGCAGCATCGAGGTGTTCGGGGGGGCACGGGACGAGCAGTACTTC
CDR3: CASSIEVFGGARDEQYF